A single sample gave rise to the 17 T cell receptor beta chains below, sequenced in a study of T cell clonality in common variable immunodeficiency. Generated by immunoSEQ multiplex PCR, the TCRdb table keeps only in-frame clones and is missing some. The record shows 42,000 or so clones for this sample, with no singletons present. Sequenced material: peripheral blood mononuclear cells. Receptors originate from a person aged 18 to 75 in good health.

This clone was found a few times. A clone one base away is much larger, so this may be a read error. The read terminates 3 residues ahead of where the CDR3 ends, so the germline J gene completes it. This rearrangement joins TRBV30 to TRBJ2-3; maybe TRBD2 (6 bases). In germline, CDR1 is GTSNPN, CDR2 SVGIG (reference sequence). This CDR3 has 15 residues. The CDR3 sequence: CAWSVGGSSNQPQYF. The CDR3 DNA, read in part, is TGTGCCTGGAGTGTTGGAGGGTCTAGCAATCAGCCG.

By its share, this clone is medium-sized (0.01 to 0.1%). The CDR3 end is not reached by the read, which stops 3 residues before it; the germline J gene fills it in. The chain has TRBV20-1 and TRBJ2-7; the match to TRBD1 covers 9 bases. CDR1 and CDR2 from the germline V gene are DFQATT and SNEGSKA (reference sequence). V was pared by 3 bases and J by 3 bases, with 15 bases of the junction left unmatched. The CDR3 spans 17 residues. The covered CDR3 bases are TGCAGTGCTAGTACCCCGGGACAGGGCGGAAATTTCTACGAG. It codes for CSASTPGQGGNFYE. The CDR3, in full, reads CSASTPGQGGNFYEQYF.

The sample holds many counts of this clone. With the read ending 3 residues before the CDR3 end, the germline J gene is used to fill in that end. The J gene is TRBJ2-1, the V gene TRBV20-1, with 13 bases lining up with TRBD2. The CDR3 has 18 residues. V lost 1 base to trimming and J lost 0 bases; unmatched junction nucleotides: 6. Germline values: CDR1 DFQATT, CDR2 SNEGSKA (reference sequence). The CDR3 bases that were read are TGCAGTGCTAGAGGACTAGCGGGAGGAGTGGCCTCCTACAATGAG. Its protein product is CSARGLAGGVASYNE. The full CDR3 protein reads CSARGLAGGVASYNEQFF.

Many counts were recorded for this clone. The read ends 3 residues early relative to the CDR3; the germline J gene fills the gap. The chain recombines TRBV5-4 with TRBJ2-7; the match to TRBD2 covers 13 bases. The junction had 2 bases not matched to a gene; V was cut back by 2 bases and J by 3 bases. Germline-derived CDR1 and CDR2 are SGHNT and YYREEE (reference sequence). This CDR3 contains 15 residues. Partial CDR3 DNA: TGTGCCAGCAGCTTCGGGACTAGCGGGAACTACGAG. Protein sequence: CASSFGTSGNYE. The full CDR3 sequence reads CASSFGTSGNYEQYF.

This clone was found a few times. With the read ending 3 residues before the CDR3 end, the germline J gene is used to fill in that end. V gene TRBV7-9 combines with J gene TRBJ1-2; TRBD1 matches 7 bases. Per the germline V gene, CDR1 is SEHNR and CDR2 is FQNEAQ (reference sequence). This CDR3 has 12 amino acids. The V segment lost 6 bases and the J segment 5 bases; nucleotides outside the gene matches: 3. The part of the CDR3 DNA that was read is TGTGCCAGCAGTGACAGGGAATATGGC. Translation gives CASSDREYG. The entire CDR3 is CASSDREYGYTF.

At least ten counts were recorded for this clone. The read gets to within 3 residues of the CDR3 end, and the germline J gene fills in the rest. This chain uses TRBV19 with TRBJ1-2; D uncertain. Germline V gene sequence: CDR1 LNHDA, CDR2 SQIVND (reference sequence). This CDR3 has 12 residues. Trimming shortened V by 6 bases and J by 4 bases, and 9 bases separated the two germline ends. Incomplete CDR3 DNA: TGTGCCAGTAGCCTCCCCTTCTATGGC. Translated, it gives CASSLPFYG. The full-length CDR3 reads as CASSLPFYGYTF.

This clone was seen many times. The read finishes 3 residues shy of the CDR3 end, and the germline J gene is used to complete it. This chain connects TRBV5-5 to TRBJ1-1; 10 bases agree with TRBD1. V dropped 4 bases and J dropped 6; count of bases not matched to a gene: 9. CDR3 length: 15 amino acids. Looked up from germline, CDR1 is SGHKS and CDR2 is YYEKEE (reference sequence). The CDR3 bases that were read are TGTGCCAGCAGCCGAGCGGGACAGGGGACCTCTGAA. Amino acid sequence: CASSRAGQGTSE. The CDR3 reads in full as CASSRAGQGTSEAFF.

This clone was seen at least ten times. The sequenced fragment ends 3 residues before the CDR3 boundary, so the rest is inferred from the germline J gene. The rearrangement links TRBV7-6 to TRBJ1-4; tentative D call: TRBD1 (6 bases). The CDR3 totals 16 residues. Germline assignment: CDR1 SGHVS and CDR2 FNYEAQ. The V end was cut by 5 bases, the J end by 6 bases, with 19 bases between. Incomplete CDR3 DNA: TGTGCCAGCAGCCTCGGCGGCGGGGGGCGCGATGAAAAA. Protein product: CASSLGGGGRDEK. The full CDR3 protein reads CASSLGGGGRDEKLFF.

This clone was recorded at least ten times. The CDR3 is cut off 3 residues early in the read; its end comes from the germline J gene. The chain recombines TRBV11-1 with TRBJ2-7; unclear D gene. This CDR3 comprises 13 residues. V lost 2 bases and J 2 bases, leaving 7 bases between the germline ends. Germline V gives CDR1 SGHAT, CDR2 FQDESV (reference sequence). CDR3 DNA, as far as it was read: TGTGCCAGCAGCTTACAGACTGCCTACGAG. Its protein is CASSLQTAYE. The whole CDR3 protein reads CASSLQTAYEQYF.

This clone was observed many times. The sequenced fragment ends 3 residues before the CDR3 boundary, so the rest is inferred from the germline J gene. This chain uses TRBV6-1 with TRBJ2-3; 7 bases line up with TRBD1. The trim removed 4 bases at V and 2 bases at J, leaving 6 bases unmatched. Germline-derived CDR1 and CDR2 are MNHNS and SASEGT. The CDR3 is 15 amino acids. The part of the CDR3 DNA that was read is TGTGCCAGCAGTGCCCGGGGACAGTACACAGATACG. This codes for CASSARGQYTDT. The CDR3 reads in full as CASSARGQYTDTQYF.

This clone came up many times. An end of the junction differs from the germline gene, which may be a read error. Coverage ceases 3 residues before the CDR3 finishes, and the germline J gene fills in the end. This sequence joins TRBV7-7 and TRBJ2-3; D is unresolved. Germline V gene sequence: CDR1 SSHAT, CDR2 FNYEAQ (reference sequence). This CDR3 is 13 amino acids long. CDR3 amino acids: CASSLQITDTQYF. Incomplete CDR3 DNA: TGTGCTAGCAGCTTACAGATAACAGATACG.

On this clone itself: The read ends 3 residues early relative to the CDR3; the germline J gene fills the gap. V usage is TRBV20-1 and J usage is TRBJ2-1, with 12 nucleotides matching TRBD2. Losses at the gene ends were 5 bases for V and 0 bases for J; bases not matched to a gene: 5. The CDR3 covers 16 residues. CDR1 is DFQATT and CDR2 is SNEGSKA in the germline V gene (reference sequence). The CDR3 sequence is CSASGLAGSSYNEQFF. Partial CDR3 DNA: TGCAGTGCTTCGGGACTAGCGGGTAGCTCCTACAATGAG.

This clone was seen ten or more times. This chain's CDR3 is CASSLRGDTDTQYF. The CDR3 bases that were read are TGCGCCAGCAGCTTGAGAGGGGACACAGATACG. The V and J genes are TRBV5-1 and TRBJ2-3, with D perhaps matching TRBD1 or TRBD2 (5 bases each). The CDR3 end is not reached by the read, which stops 3 residues before it; the germline J gene fills it in. Germline lookup yields CDR1 SGHRS and CDR2 YFSETQ. CDR3 length: 14 amino acids. Trimming pared 1 base from V and 2 bases from J, leaving 8 bases between.

Many counts were recorded for this clone. The read ends 3 residues shy of where the CDR3 ends; the end is completed using the germline J gene. The chain is built from TRBV28 and TRBJ1-1; 8 nucleotides align to TRBD1. Germline CDR1 is MDHEN and CDR2 is SYDVKM. The CDR3 loop spans 15 amino acids. J gave up 2 bases and V 5 bases, and 7 bases lay outside the gene matches. The part of the CDR3 DNA that was read is TGTGCCAGCAGTCCACAGGGGGGGGGAAACACTGAA. It codes for CASSPQGGGNTE. The entire CDR3 protein reads CASSPQGGGNTEAFF.

This clone was recorded at least ten times. The CDR3 is cut off 3 residues early in the read; its end comes from the germline J gene. The chain has TRBV2 and TRBJ2-1; 10 bases align to TRBD2. Germline CDR1 SNHLY, CDR2 FYNNEI. The CDR3 consists of 15 residues. V was pared by 5 bases and J by 9 bases, with 10 bases of the junction left unmatched. CDR3 DNA, as far as it was read: TGTGCCAGCAGTTCTGGGCTAGCGGGAGTGTTTGAG. This codes for CASSSGLAGVFE. Given in full, the CDR3 is CASSSGLAGVFEQFF. Filled out from reference TRBV2 and TRBJ2-1, the complete variable domain reads EPEVTQTPSHQVTQMGQEVILRCVPISNHLYFYWYRQILGQKVEFLVSFYNNEISEKSEIFDDQFSVERPDGSNFTLKIRSTKLEDSAMYFCASSSGLAGVFEQFFGPGTRLTVL.

This clone was seen many times. The read comes to an end 3 residues before the CDR3 does, leaving the germline J gene to fill in the end. The V and J genes are TRBV30 and TRBJ2-1, with D perhaps given as TRBD1 or TRBD2 (6 bases each). This CDR3 region has 12 residues. Trimming shortened V by 2 bases and J by 9 bases, and 11 bases separated the two germline ends. The V gene's germline CDR1 is GTSNPN and CDR2 SVGIG (reference sequence). The DNA read from the CDR3 is TGTGCCTGGAGTAGGAGGGGGTCTGAG. It is translated as CAWSRRGSE. The full CDR3 is CAWSRRGSEQFF. Filled out from reference TRBV30 and TRBJ2-1, the complete variable domain reads SQTIHQWPATLVQPVGSPLSLECTVEGTSNPNLYWYRQAAGRGLQLLFYSVGIGQISSEVPQNLSASRPQDRQFILSSKKLLLSDSGFYLCAWSRRGSEQFFGPGTRLTVL.

This clone was detected ten times or more. The CDR3 end is not reached by the read, which stops 3 residues before it; the germline J gene fills it in. The rearrangement uses TRBV5-1 and TRBJ2-1; 14 nucleotides match TRBD2. The CDR3 contains 19 residues. V lost 1 base, J lost 4 bases, and 10 bases stayed unmatched. Germline CDR1 is SGHRS and CDR2 is YFSETQ. The sequenced part of the CDR3 DNA is TGCGCCAGCAGCTTGTATAGACTAGCGGGAGGGCCGGAATACAATGAG. It encodes CASSLYRLAGGPEYNE. The full-length CDR3 reads as CASSLYRLAGGPEYNEQFF.